Listed below are T cell receptor beta chains from one sample, sequenced in a study of memory B cells and T cells in multiple sclerosis. Here immunoSEQ multiplex PCR was the method, and the copy in TCRdb shows in-frame clones only, minus some. The sample lists fewer than 9,000 clones, around 58% occurring once. Input material: memory (CD45RO+) CD8+ T cells from blood. Receptor source: a human donor with multiple sclerosis. Each CDR3 is given with its conserved first and last residue. A D gene is named only where the DNA matches it firmly. Size is stated for part of the rows, as once, few or many counts, or as a class when the clone is expanded.

>TRBV12-5|TRBJ1-1|NA|NA
TGTGCTAGTGGTTTTTCAATCACTGAAGCTTTCTTT
CASGFSITEAFF
>TRBV28|TRBJ2-7|NA|NA
TGTGCCAGCATGACTAGCTCCTACGAGCAGTACTTC
CASMTSSYEQYF
>TRBV7-9|TRBJ2-1|NA|TRBD2
TGTGCCAGCAGCGCACGCCGTCCGGGACTAGCCCCTATCGATGAGCAGTTCTTC
CASSARRPGLAPIDEQFF
>TRBV15|TRBJ2-3|NA|TRBD2
TGTGCCACCAGCAGAGGCGGGGGGCCCACAGATACGCAGTATTTT
CATSRGGGPTDTQYF
>TRBV5-6|TRBJ2-3|NA|TRBD2
TGTGCCAGCAGTTTGAGTACTAGCGTAAGCACAGATACGCAGTATTTT
CASSLSTSVSTDTQYF
>TRBV29-1|TRBJ2-1|NA|TRBD1
TGCAGCGTTGAAGGCGCCGGGACAGGGGCTTACAATGAGCAGTTCTTC
CSVEGAGTGAYNEQFF
>TRBV29-1|TRBJ1-1|NA|TRBD1
TGCAGCTCCTCCGATGGCAGGGGGCTCACTGAAGCTTTCTTT
CSSSDGRGLTEAFF
>TRBV27|TRBJ2-3|NA|TRBD2
TGTGCCAGCAGTTTTTACAGAACTAGCGCAGATACGCAGTATTTT
CASSFYRTSADTQYF
>TRBV7-9|TRBJ2-7|NA|NA
TGTGCCAGCAGCTTTTCAGGGGCCTTGGAGGAGCAGTACTTC
CASSFSGALEEQYF
>TRBV27|TRBJ1-2|NA|NA
TGTGCCAGCAGCGGACAAGACTATGGCTACACCTTC
CASSGQDYGYTF
>TRBV14|TRBJ2-2|NA|TRBD2
TGTGCCAGCAGCCAAGAGAGGAGAAGGATCGCGGGAGAGGACACCGGGGAGCTGTTTTTT
CASSQERRRIAGEDTGELFF
>TRBV9|TRBJ2-3|NA|NA
TGTGCCAGCAGCGTATACTTCGGACAGAGCACAGATACGCAGTATTTT
CASSVYFGQSTDTQYF
>TRBV2|TRBJ2-2|NA|NA
TGTGCCAGCAGTGGAGAACAGGGTAGCACCGGGGAGCTGTTTTTT
CASSGEQGSTGELFF
>TRBV5-1|TRBJ2-5|NA|TRBD1
TGCGCCAGCCAAAGCGGACAGGTAGTGGGGGAGCAGTACTTC
CASQSGQVVGEQYF
>TRBV5-6|TRBJ2-5|NA|NA
TGTGCCAGCAGCTTGGCAGCAGGGAGGAAGACCCAGTACTTC
CASSLAAGRKTQYF
>TRBV5-1|TRBJ1-5|NA|NA
TGCGCCAGCAGCCCGGGGGGGTATAGCAATCAGCCCCAGCATTTT
CASSPGGYSNQPQHF
>TRBV7-9|TRBJ1-2|NA|NA
TGTGCCAGCAGCGCCCTTGCCTCAGTCGTCTATGGCTACACCTTC
CASSALASVVYGYTF
>TRBV5-4|TRBJ2-1|NA|TRBD1
TGTGCCAGCAGCTTAGGGACAGGGGGCAATGAGCAGTTCTTC
CASSLGTGGNEQFF
>TRBV6-4|TRBJ2-1|NA|TRBD2
TGTGCCAGCAGTGACTCTAGCGGGGGGGCGGGTGAGCAGTTCTTC
CASSDSSGGAGEQFF
>TRBV30|TRBJ2-1|once|TRBD2
TGTGCCTGGCTAGCGGGAGGTTACAATGAGCAGTTCTTC
CAWLAGGYNEQFF
>TRBV4-1|TRBJ2-3|few|NA
TGCGCCAGCAGCCAAGCTTGGGCGGGACGAGATACGCAGTATTTT
CASSQAWAGRDTQYF
>TRBV30|TRBJ2-1|NA|NA
TGTGCCCGGACCCCTGGACTACAATACAATGAGCAGTTCTTC
CARTPGLQYNEQFF
>TRBV6-4|TRBJ2-1|NA|TRBD2
TGTGCCAGCAGTGACTCTTCTAGCGGGGGGGTCAATGAGCAGTTCTTC
CASSDSSSGGVNEQFF
>TRBV28|TRBJ2-2|NA|NA
TGTGCCAGTTGTGCGCGGGGCTCCACCTCCTTAAACACCGGGGAGCTGTTTTTT
CASCARGSTSLNTGELFF
>TRBV4-2|TRBJ2-1|NA|TRBD2
TGTGCCAGCAGCCAAGATACTAGCGGGAAATCCTACAATGAGCAGTTCTTC
CASSQDTSGKSYNEQFF
>TRBV13|TRBJ1-1|few|TRBD1
TGTGCCACCCAGACAGGGTTTAACACTGAAGCTTTCTTT
CATQTGFNTEAFF
>TRBV7-8|TRBJ1-1|NA|NA
TGTGCCAGCAGCCCCCGTGTCGGTGAAGCTTTCTTT
CASSPRVGEAFF
>TRBV4-1|TRBJ2-3|NA|TRBD2
TGCGCCAGCAGCCCTAAGCTAGCGGTCTACACAGATACGCAGTATTTT
CASSPKLAVYTDTQYF
>TRBV6-1|TRBJ2-7|NA|NA
TGTGCCAGCAAGGTCGCGGGCCACTCCTACGAGCAGTACTTC
CASKVAGHSYEQYF
>TRBV9|TRBJ2-7|NA|NA
TGTGCCAGCAGCGTAACCTGGGGAGTTCTCGAGCAGTACTTC
CASSVTWGVLEQYF
>TRBV2|TRBJ1-5|few|NA
TGTGCCAGCAGCGAGTTCAATAGCAATCAGCCCCAGCATTTT
CASSEFNSNQPQHF
>TRBV30|TRBJ2-6|NA|NA
TGTCACTGGAGTGTACCGGCCGGGAATGGGGCCAACGTCCTGACTTTC
CHWSVPAGNGANVLTF
>TRBV18|TRBJ1-1|NA|NA
TGTGCCAGCTCTCTACCCAAACAGGGTATGGAAGCTTTCTTT
CASSLPKQGMEAFF
>TRBV6-4|TRBJ2-2|medium-sized|TRBD1
TGTGCCAGCAGTGGACAGGGCACCGGGGAGCTGTTTTTT
CASSGQGTGELFF
>TRBV27|TRBJ2-2|NA|TRBD2
TGTGCCAGCATCAGTTGGCGGGAGGCGGCCGGGGAGCTGTTTTTT
CASISWREAAGELFF
>TRBV19|TRBJ2-7|NA|NA
TGTGCCAGTAGTATAGGACGGAGTTCCTACGAGCAGTACTTC
CASSIGRSSYEQYF
>TRBV7-6|TRBJ2-2|NA|NA
TGTGCCAGCAGCTTACGACCGGGGAGTGCCACCGTGGAGCTGTTTTTT
CASSLRPGSATVELFF
>TRBV30|TRBJ2-6|NA|NA
TGTGCCTGGAGTGTACCGGCAGGCCATGGGGCCAACGTCCTGACTTTC
CAWSVPAGHGANVLTF
>TRBV29-1|TRBJ1-1|medium-sized|NA
TGCAGCGTTGACCCTCGTAGGGAGGGCCAGACTGAAGCTTTCTTT
CSVDPRREGQTEAFF
>TRBV4-1|TRBJ1-2|NA|NA
TGCGCCAGCAGCCAGGGACTTACTTATGGCTACACCTTC
CASSQGLTYGYTF
>TRBV12-5|TRBJ1-4|NA|NA
TGTGCTAGTGGCGGCGGAGGGTATGAAAAACTGTTTTTT
CASGGGGYEKLFF
>TRBV29-1|TRBJ2-3|NA|TRBD1
TGCAGCGTTGGAGGGGGCCGCACAGATACGCAGTATTTT
CSVGGGRTDTQYF
>TRBV30|TRBJ2-7|NA|NA
TGTGCCTGGGGCAGTAACCACTACGAGCAGTACTTC
CAWGSNHYEQYF
>TRBV19|TRBJ2-7|once|NA
TGTGCCAGTAGTATAGTCTCGGCGGGGAGCTCCTACGAGCAGTACTTC
CASSIVSAGSSYEQYF
>TRBV25-1|TRBJ2-2|medium-sized|NA
TGTGCCAGCCGGCGGGCCGGCGGGGAGCTGTTTTTT
CASRRAGGELFF
>TRBV6-1|TRBJ2-7|medium-sized|NA
TGTGCCAGCAGTGAACGGGGGTTTGGGCAGTACTTC
CASSERGFGQYF
>TRBV11-2|TRBJ1-4|NA|NA
TGTGCCAGCAGCCCATACAGGTTCCTTGCTACAACTAATGAAAAACTGTTTTTT
CASSPYRFLATTNEKLFF